This T cell receptor beta chain was profiled in a study of T cell repertoires in cytomegalovirus infection. Study observations and caveats: Identification of carriers of CMV plus the relevant HLA was achieved through cumulative public TCR beta family frequency.

TCRdb re-called the reads through MiXCR, storing one row per CDR3 protein. This sample yields about 440,000 distinct CDR3 sequences, of which around 32% are seen a single time; roughly an eighth belongs to the top ten. With V trimmed by 3 bases and J by 8 bases, 5 bases remained unmatched. The CDR3 has 13 residues. This clonotype occurred many times. Its antigen is undetermined. Material: PBMCs. The chain links TRBV12-3 or TRBV12-4 to TRBJ1-1; TRBD1 matches at 8 bases. The receptor was isolated from a human donor in good health (CMV status not recorded). Some clones in this sample may be carry-over from other donors' samples. The CDR3 nucleotides read TGTGCCAGCAGTTTCGAATGGACAGGGGAAGCTTTCTTT. Translation gives CASSFEWTGEAFF.